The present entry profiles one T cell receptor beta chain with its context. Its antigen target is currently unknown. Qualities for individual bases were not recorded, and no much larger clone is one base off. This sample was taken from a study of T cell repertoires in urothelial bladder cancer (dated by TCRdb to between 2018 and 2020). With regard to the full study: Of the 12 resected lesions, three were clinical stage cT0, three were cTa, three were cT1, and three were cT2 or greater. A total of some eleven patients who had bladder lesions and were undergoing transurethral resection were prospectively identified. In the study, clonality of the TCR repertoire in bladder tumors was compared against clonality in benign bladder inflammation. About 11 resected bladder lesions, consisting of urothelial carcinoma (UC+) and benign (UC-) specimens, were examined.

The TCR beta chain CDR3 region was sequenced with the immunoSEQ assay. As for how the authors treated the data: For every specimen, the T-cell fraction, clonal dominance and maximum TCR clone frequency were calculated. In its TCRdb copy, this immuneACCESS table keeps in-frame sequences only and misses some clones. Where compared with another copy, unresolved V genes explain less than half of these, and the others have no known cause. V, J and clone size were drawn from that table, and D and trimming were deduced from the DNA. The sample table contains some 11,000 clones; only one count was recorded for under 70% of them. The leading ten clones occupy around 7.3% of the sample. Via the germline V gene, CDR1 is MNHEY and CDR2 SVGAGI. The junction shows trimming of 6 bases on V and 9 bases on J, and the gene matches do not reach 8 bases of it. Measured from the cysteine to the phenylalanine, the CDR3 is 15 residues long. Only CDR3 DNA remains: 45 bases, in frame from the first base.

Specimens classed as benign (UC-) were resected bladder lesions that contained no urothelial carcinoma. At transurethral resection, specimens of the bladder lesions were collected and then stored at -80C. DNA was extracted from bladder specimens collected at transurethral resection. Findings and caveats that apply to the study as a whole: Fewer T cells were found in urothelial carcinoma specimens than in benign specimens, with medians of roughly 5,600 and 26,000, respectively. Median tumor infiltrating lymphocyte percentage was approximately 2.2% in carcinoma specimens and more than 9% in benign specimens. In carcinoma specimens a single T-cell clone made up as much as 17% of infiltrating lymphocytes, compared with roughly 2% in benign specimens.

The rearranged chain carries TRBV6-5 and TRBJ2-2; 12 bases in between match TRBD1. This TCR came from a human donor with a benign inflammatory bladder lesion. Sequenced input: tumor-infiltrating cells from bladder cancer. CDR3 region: CASSRDRGLQWELFF. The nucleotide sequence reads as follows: TGTGCCAGCAGCAGGGACAGGGGGCTGCAGTGGGAGCTGTTTTTT.